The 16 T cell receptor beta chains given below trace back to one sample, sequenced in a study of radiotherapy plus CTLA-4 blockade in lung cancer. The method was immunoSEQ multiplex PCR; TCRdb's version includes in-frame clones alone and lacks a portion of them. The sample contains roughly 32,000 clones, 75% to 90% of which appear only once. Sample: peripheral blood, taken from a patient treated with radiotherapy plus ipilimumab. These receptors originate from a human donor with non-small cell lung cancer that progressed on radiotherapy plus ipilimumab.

The CDR3 sequence: CASKAGGGFNDEQYF. The CDR3 DNA is TGTGCCAGTAAAGCGGGGGGGGGCTTTAACGACGAGCAGTACTTC. V usage is TRBV19 and J usage is TRBJ2-7, with 10 positions matching TRBD2. CDR3 length: 15 amino acids. The junction had 11 bases not matched to a gene; V was cut back by 7 bases and J by 5 bases. CDR1 LNHDA and CDR2 SQIVND come from the germline V gene (reference sequence).

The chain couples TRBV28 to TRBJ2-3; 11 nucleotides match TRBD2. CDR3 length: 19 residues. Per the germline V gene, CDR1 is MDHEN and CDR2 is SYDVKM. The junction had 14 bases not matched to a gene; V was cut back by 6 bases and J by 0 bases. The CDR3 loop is CASSSSGTSGFSSTDTQYF. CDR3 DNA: TGTGCCAGCAGCTCATCCGGGACTAGCGGCTTTTCTAGCACAGATACGCAGTATTTT.

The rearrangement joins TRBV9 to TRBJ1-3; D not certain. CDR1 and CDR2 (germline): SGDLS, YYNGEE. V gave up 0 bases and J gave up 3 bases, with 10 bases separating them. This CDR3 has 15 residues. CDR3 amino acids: CASSVGLGGGNTIYF. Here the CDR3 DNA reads TGTGCCAGCAGCGTAGGTCTAGGTGGTGGAAACACCATATATTTT. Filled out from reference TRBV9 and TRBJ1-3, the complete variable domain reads DSGVTQTPKHLITATGQRVTLRCSPRSGDLSVYWYQQSLDQGLQFLIQYYNGEERAKGNILERFSAQQFPDLHSELNLSSLELGDSALYFCASSVGLGGGNTIYFGEGSWLTVV.

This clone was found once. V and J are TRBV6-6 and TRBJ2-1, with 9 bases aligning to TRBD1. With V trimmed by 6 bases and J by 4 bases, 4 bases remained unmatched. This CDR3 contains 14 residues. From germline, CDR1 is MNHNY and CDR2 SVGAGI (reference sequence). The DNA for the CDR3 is TGTGCCAGCAGCAATGGACAGGGGTACAATGAGCAGTTCTTC. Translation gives CASSNGQGYNEQFF.

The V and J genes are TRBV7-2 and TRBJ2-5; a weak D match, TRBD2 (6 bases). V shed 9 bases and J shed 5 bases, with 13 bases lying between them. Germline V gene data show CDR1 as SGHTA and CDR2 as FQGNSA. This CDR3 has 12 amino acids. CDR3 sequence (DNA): TGTGCCAGTCGGGACTTTTCGGAGACCCAGTACTTC. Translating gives CASRDFSETQYF.

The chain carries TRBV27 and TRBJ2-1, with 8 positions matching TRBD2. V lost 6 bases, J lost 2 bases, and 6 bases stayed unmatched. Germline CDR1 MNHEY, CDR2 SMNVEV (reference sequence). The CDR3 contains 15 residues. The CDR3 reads CASSISGAPYNEQFF. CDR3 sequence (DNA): TGTGCCAGCAGCATTAGCGGGGCCCCCTACAATGAGCAGTTCTTC.

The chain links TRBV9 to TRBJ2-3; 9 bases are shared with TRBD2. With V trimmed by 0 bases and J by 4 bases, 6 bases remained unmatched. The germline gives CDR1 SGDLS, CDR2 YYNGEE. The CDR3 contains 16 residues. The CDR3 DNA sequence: TGTGCCAGCAGCGTAGGGACTAGCGTGAGCTCAGATACGCAGTATTTT. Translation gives CASSVGTSVSSDTQYF.

The CDR3: CASSLGGSGSYEQYF. Written as DNA, the CDR3 is TGTGCCAGCAGCCTCGGGGGTAGCGGGAGCTACGAGCAGTACTTC. The rearrangement joins TRBV11-2 to TRBJ2-7, with 9 bases identical to TRBD2. CDR1 and CDR2 (germline): SGHAT, FQNNGV. The V segment lost 5 bases and the J segment 3 bases; nucleotides outside the gene matches: 8. CDR3 length: 15 amino acids.

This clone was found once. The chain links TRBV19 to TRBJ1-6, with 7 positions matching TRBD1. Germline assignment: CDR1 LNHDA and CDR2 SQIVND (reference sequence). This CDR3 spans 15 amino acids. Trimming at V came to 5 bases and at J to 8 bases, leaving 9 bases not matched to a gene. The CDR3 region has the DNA TGTGCCAGTAGTTCACACGGGACAGTAGATTCACCCCTCCACTTT. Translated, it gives CASSSHGTVDSPLHF.

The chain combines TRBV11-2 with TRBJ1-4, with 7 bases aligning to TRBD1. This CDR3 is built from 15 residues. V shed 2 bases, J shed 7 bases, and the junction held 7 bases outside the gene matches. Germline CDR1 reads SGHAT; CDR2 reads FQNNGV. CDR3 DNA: TGTGCCAGCAGCTTAATTCCAGGGGGACGTGAAAAACTGTTTTTT. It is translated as CASSLIPGGREKLFF. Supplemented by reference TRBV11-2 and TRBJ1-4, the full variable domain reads EAGVAQSPRYKIIEKRQSVAFWCNPISGHATLYWYQQILGQGPKLLIQFQNNGVVDDSQLPKDRFSAERLKGVDSTLKIQPAKLEDSAVYLCASSLIPGGREKLFFGSGTQLSVL.

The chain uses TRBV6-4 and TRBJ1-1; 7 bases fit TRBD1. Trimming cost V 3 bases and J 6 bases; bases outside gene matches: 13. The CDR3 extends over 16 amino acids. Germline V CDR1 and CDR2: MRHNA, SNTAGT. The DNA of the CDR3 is TGTGCCAGCAGTGATGAAGGGGGCGCATCTTGGGCTGAAGCTTTCTTT. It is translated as CASSDEGGASWAEAFF.

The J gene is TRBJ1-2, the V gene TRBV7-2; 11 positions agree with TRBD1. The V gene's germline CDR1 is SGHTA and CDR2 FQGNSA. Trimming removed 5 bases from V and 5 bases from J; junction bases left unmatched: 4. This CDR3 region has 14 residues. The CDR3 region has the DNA TGTGCCAGCAGCGCGGGGACAGGGGGGTATGGCTACACCTTC. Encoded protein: CASSAGTGGYGYTF.

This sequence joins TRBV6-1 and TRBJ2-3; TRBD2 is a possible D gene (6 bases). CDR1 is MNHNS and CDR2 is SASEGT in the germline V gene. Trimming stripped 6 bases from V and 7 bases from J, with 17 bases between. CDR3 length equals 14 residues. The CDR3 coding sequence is TGTGCCAGCAGGAGGGACTCACCCACGAATACGCAGTATTTT. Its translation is CASRRDSPTNTQYF.

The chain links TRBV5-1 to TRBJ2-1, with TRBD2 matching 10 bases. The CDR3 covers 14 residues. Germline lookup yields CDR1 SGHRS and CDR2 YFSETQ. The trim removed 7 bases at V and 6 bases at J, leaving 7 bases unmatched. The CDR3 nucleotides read TGCGCCAGCGGCTCCGGGACTAGCGCCAATGAGCAGTTCTTC. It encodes CASGSGTSANEQFF. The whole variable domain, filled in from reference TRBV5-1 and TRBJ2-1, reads KAGVTQTPRYLIKTRGQQVTLSCSPISGHRSVSWYQQTPGQGLQFLFEYFSETQRNKGNFPGRFSGRQFSNSRSEMNVSTLELGDSALYLCASGSGTSANEQFFGPGTRLTVL.

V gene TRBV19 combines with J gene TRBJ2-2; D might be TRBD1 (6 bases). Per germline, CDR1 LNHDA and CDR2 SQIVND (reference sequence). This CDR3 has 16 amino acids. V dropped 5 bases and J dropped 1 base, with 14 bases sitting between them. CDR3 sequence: CASSAPPGQNTGELFF. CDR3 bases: TGTGCCAGTAGTGCCCCCCCGGGACAGAACACCGGGGAGCTGTTTTTT.

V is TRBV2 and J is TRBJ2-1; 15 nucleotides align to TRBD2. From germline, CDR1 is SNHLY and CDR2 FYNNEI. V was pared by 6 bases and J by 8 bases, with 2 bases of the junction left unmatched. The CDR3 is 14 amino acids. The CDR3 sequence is CASRGLAGGHEQFF. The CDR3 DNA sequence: TGTGCCAGCAGGGGACTAGCGGGGGGACATGAGCAGTTCTTC.